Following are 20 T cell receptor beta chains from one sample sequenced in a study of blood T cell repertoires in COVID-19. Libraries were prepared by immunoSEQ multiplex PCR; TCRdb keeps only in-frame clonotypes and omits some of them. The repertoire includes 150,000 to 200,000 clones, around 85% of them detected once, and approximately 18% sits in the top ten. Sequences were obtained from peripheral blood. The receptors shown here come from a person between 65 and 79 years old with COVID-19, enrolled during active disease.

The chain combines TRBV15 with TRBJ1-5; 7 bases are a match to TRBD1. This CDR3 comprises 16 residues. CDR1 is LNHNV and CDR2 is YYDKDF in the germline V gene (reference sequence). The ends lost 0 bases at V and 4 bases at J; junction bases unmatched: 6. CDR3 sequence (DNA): TGTGCCACCAGCAGAGATCGGTACAGGGGAAATCAGCCCCAGCATTTT. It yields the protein CATSRDRYRGNQPQHF.

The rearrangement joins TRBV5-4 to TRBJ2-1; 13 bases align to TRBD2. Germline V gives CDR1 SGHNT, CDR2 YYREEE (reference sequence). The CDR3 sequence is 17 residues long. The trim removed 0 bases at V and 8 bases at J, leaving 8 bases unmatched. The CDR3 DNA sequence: TGTGCCAGCAGCTTGGGTGGACTAGCGGGAGCGAGAGATGAGCAGTTCTTC. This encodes CASSLGGLAGARDEQFF.

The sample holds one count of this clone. CDR3 amino acids: CASTGGFPYEQYF. In DNA, the CDR3 is TGCGCCAGCACCGGGGGTTTCCCCTACGAGCAGTACTTC. This chain joins TRBV5-1 and TRBJ2-7; D perhaps matches TRBD2 (6 bases). The CDR3 sequence is 13 residues long. V lost 6 bases to trimming and J lost 2 bases, with 12 bases between them. Germline V gene data show CDR1 as SGHRS and CDR2 as YFSETQ. The full variable domain, in which reference TRBV5-1 and TRBJ2-7 provide the parts outside the CDR3, is KAGVTQTPRYLIKTRGQQVTLSCSPISGHRSVSWYQQTPGQGLQFLFEYFSETQRNKGNFPGRFSGRQFSNSRSEMNVSTLELGDSALYLCASTGGFPYEQYFGPGTRLTVT.

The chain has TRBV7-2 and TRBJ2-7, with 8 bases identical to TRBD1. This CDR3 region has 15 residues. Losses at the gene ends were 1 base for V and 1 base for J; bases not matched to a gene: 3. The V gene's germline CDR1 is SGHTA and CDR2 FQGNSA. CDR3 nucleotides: TGTGCCAGCAGCTTAGATAGGACAGGGTCCTACGAGCAGTACTTC. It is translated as CASSLDRTGSYEQYF.

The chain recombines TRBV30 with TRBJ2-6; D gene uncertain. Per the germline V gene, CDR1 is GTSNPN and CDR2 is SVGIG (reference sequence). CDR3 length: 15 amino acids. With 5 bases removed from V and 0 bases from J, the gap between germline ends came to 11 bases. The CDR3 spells CAWGLVSSGANVLTF. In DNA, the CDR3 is TGTGCCTGGGGGCTCGTTAGCTCTGGGGCCAACGTCCTGACTTTC.

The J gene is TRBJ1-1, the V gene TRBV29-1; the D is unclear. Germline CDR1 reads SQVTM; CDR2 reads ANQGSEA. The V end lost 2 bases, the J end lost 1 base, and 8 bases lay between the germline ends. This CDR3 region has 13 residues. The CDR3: CSVEIQENTEAFF. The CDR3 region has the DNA TGCAGCGTTGAAATCCAGGAGAACACTGAAGCTTTCTTT.

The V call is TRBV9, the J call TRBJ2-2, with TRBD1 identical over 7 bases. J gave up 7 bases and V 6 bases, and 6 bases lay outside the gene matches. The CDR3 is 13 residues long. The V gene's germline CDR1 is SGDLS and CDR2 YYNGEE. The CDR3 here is CASNRGQGGELFF. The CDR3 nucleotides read TGTGCCAGCAATAGGGGGCAAGGCGGGGAGCTGTTTTTT.

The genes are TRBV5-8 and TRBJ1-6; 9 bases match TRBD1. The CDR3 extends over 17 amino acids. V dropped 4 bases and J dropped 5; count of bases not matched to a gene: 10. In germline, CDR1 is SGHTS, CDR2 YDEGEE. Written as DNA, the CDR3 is TGTGCCAGCAGCCGGGACAGGGTCGTTTTGGATAATTCACCCCTCCACTTT. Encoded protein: CASSRDRVVLDNSPLHF.

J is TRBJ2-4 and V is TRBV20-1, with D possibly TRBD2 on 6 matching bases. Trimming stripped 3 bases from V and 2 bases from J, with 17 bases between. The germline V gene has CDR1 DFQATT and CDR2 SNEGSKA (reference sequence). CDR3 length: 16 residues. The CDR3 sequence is CSASIERGLTKNIQYF. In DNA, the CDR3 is TGCAGTGCTAGTATTGAGAGGGGACTGACCAAAAACATTCAGTACTTC.

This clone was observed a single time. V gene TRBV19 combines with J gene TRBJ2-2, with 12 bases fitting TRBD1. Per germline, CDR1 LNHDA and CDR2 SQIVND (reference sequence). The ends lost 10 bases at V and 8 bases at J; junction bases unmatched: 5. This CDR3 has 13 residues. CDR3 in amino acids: CATRDRGPGELFF. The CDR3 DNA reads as TGTGCCACCCGGGACAGGGGGCCTGGGGAGCTGTTTTTT.

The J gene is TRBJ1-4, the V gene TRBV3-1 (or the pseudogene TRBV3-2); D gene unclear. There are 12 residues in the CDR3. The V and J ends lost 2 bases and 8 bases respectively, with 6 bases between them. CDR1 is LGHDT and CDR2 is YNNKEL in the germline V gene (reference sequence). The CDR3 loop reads CASSQIFEKLFF. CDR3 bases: TGTGCCAGCAGCCAAATCTTCGAAAAACTGTTTTTT.

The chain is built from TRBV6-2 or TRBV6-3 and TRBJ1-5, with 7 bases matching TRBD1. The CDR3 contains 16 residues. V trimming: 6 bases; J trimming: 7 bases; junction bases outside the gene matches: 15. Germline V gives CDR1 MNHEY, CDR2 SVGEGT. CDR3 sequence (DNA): TGTGCCAGCAGCCCGCCCAGGGGACAGTCGCTGCAGCCCCAGCATTTT. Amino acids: CASSPPRGQSLQPQHF.

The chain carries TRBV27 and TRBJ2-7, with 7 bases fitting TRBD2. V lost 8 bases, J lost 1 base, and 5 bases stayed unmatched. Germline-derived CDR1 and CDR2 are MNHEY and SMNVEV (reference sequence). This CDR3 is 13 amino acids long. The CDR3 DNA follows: TGTGCCAGCGCTAAGGGACTATCCTACGAGCAGTACTTC. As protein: CASAKGLSYEQYF.

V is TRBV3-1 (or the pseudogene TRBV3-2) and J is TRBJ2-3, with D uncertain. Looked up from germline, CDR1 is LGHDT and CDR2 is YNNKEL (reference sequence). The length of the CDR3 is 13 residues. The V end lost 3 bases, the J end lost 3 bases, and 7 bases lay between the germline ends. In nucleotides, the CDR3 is TGTGCCAGCAGCCATTTCACTACAGATACGCAGTATTTT. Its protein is CASSHFTTDTQYF.

The CDR3, as DNA: TGTGCCAGCAGTTCACAACTAGCGGGAGGGCGTGAGCAGTTCTTC. Protein product: CASSSQLAGGREQFF. The chain has TRBV28 and TRBJ2-1; 13 nucleotides agree with TRBD2. Germline V gene lookup returns CDR1 MDHEN and CDR2 SYDVKM. This CDR3 is built from 15 residues. V shed 4 bases and J 9 bases; nucleotides not matched to a gene: 6.

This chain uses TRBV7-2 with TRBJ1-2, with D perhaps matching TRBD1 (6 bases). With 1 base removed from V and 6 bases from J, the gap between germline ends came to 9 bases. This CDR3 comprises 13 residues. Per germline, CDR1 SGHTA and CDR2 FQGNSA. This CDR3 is CASSLGRQDGYTF. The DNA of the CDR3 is TGTGCCAGCAGCTTAGGGCGACAGGATGGCTACACCTTC.

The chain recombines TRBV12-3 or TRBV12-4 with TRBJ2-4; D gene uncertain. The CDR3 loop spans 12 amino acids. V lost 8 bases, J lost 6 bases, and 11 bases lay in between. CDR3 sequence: CASGSAPNIQYF. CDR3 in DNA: TGTGCCAGCGGCTCTGCACCAAACATTCAGTACTTC.

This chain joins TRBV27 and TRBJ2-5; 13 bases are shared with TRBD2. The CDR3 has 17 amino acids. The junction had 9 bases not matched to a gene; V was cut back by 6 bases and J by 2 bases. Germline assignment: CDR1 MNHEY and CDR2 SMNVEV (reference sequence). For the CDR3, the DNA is TGTGCCAGCAGAAGAATTGGACTAGCGGGGGATCAAGAGACCCAGTACTTC. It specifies CASRRIGLAGDQETQYF.

CDR3 DNA: TGTGCCAGCAGTGAATTGAGGGGGCCCTACAATGAGCAGTTCTTC. Translated, it gives CASSELRGPYNEQFF. This chain connects TRBV6-1 to TRBJ2-1, with 7 positions matching TRBD1. The length of the CDR3 is 15 residues. Germline trimming cut 2 bases from V and 2 bases from J; bases unmatched to any gene: 3. From germline, CDR1 is MNHNS and CDR2 SASEGT.

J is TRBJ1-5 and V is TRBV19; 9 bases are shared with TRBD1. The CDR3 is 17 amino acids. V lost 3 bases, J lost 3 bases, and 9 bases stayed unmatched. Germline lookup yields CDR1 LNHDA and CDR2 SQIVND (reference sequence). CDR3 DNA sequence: TGTGCCAGTAGTATTCACCGGGACAGGGTGTTCAATCAGCCCCAGCATTTT. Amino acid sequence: CASSIHRDRVFNQPQHF.